Below, 25 T cell receptor beta chains from the same sample are listed, as sequenced in a study of T-cell memory formation after mild COVID-19. MiXCR, run by TCRdb on the 5' RACE reads, gives a single entry per CDR3 protein. In the table there are under 350,000 distinct CDR3 sequences, around 15% of which are singletons. The specimen sequenced was PBMCs or a T cell subset sorted from them (not recorded which). Receptors originate from a man aged 18 to 29 who had mild COVID-19 (a few samples of this study predate the infection). Cell type and time point are not known.

In this sample, this clonotype turned up a few times. The CDR3 protein is CATSRVDSGRNEQFF. Here the CDR3 DNA reads TGTGCCACCAGCAGAGTCGATAGCGGCCGCAATGAGCAGTTCTTC. V usage is TRBV15 and J usage is TRBJ2-1; a weak D match, TRBD2 (6 bases). This CDR3 region has 15 residues. CDR1 and CDR2 from the germline V gene are LNHNV and YYDKDF (reference sequence). Trimming shortened V by 1 base and J by 6 bases, and 13 bases separated the two germline ends.

The chain employs TRBV6-5 and TRBJ2-5; TRBD2 aligns across 7 bases. With V trimmed by 6 bases and J by 2 bases, 6 bases remained unmatched. The CDR3 covers 14 residues. Per germline, CDR1 MNHEY and CDR2 SVGAGI. The CDR3 is CASRTAGNQETQYF. In nucleotides, the CDR3 is TGTGCCAGCAGAACAGCGGGGAATCAAGAGACCCAGTACTTC.

This clonotype appeared a few times. The V and J genes are TRBV4-1 and TRBJ2-1, with D possibly matching TRBD1 (6 bases). The CDR3 covers 17 residues. Germline values: CDR1 MGHRA, CDR2 YSYEKL. V was cut by 4 bases and J by 0 bases, with 16 bases left in between. The CDR3 loop reads CASSPTVGQSSYNEQFF. The CDR3 DNA sequence: TGCGCCAGCAGCCCGACCGTGGGACAAAGCTCCTACAATGAGCAGTTCTTC.

This chain uses TRBV24-1 with TRBJ2-2, with D perhaps TRBD1 or TRBD2 (5 bases each). This CDR3 is 16 amino acids long. V dropped 3 bases and J dropped 7 bases, with 17 bases sitting between them. Germline CDR1 KGHDR, CDR2 SFDVKD. Written as DNA, the CDR3 is TGTGCCACCAGTGATACCCCGGGACGGCCCGGCGGGGAGCTGTTTTTT. This codes for CATSDTPGRPGGELFF.

In DNA form, the CDR3 reads TGTGCCAGCAGCCTTAGTCGGGGCTCCTTTGAGCAGTTCTTC. Encoded protein: CASSLSRGSFEQFF. This chain connects TRBV7-9 to TRBJ2-1; D is possibly TRBD1 or TRBD2 (5 bases each). CDR1 and CDR2 (germline): SEHNR, FQNEAQ (reference sequence). The CDR3 loop spans 14 amino acids. Trimming left V 5 bases short and J 9 bases short, with 17 bases between.

The rearrangement joins TRBV23-1 to TRBJ2-5, with 7 bases that match TRBD1. TRBV23-1 is reported as an ORF; its role is uncertain. The J segment lost 5 bases and the V segment lost 2 bases, leaving 8 bases of the junction unmatched. This CDR3 is 15 amino acids long. The CDR3 here is CASSQTGEMYETQYF. The CDR3 coding sequence is TGCGCCAGCAGTCAAACAGGGGAGATGTACGAGACCCAGTACTTC.

The sample holds many counts of this clonotype. V is TRBV3-1 and J is TRBJ2-4; either TRBD1 or TRBD2 may fit D (5 bases each). Germline-derived CDR1 and CDR2 are LGHDT and YNNKEL (reference sequence). The CDR3 has 14 residues. V lost 2 bases to trimming and J lost 5 bases, with 10 bases between them. CDR3 amino acids: CASSQRDGENIQYF. Here the CDR3 DNA reads TGTGCCAGCAGCCAACGGGACGGAGAAAACATTCAGTACTTC.

The chain couples TRBV7-2 to TRBJ2-7, with D unresolved. The CDR3 length is 12 residues. Germline loops: CDR1 SGHTA, CDR2 FQGNSA. Trimming removed 1 base from V and 6 bases from J, with 7 bases in between. For the CDR3, the DNA is TGTGCCAGCAGCTTAGGATTCCGCGAGCAGTACTTC. It encodes CASSLGFREQYF.

The chain is built from TRBV6-6 and TRBJ1-5; tentative D call: TRBD1 (5 bases). The CDR3 length is 17 residues. Trimming took off 5 bases at V and 0 bases at J, with 17 bases between the two ends. Looked up from germline, CDR1 is MNHNY and CDR2 is SVGAGI (reference sequence). Written as DNA, the CDR3 is TGTGCCAGCAGTCGCTCTCGGACACTTTATAGCAATCAGCCCCAGCATTTT. Translating it yields CASSRSRTLYSNQPQHF.

The chain links TRBV20-1 to TRBJ2-1, with 7 bases aligning to TRBD1. J was trimmed by 0 bases and V by 4 bases; bases with no gene match: 6. Germline V CDR1 and CDR2: DFQATT, SNEGSKA (reference sequence). CDR3 length: 15 residues. CDR3: CSATQQGDSYNEQFF. CDR3 bases: TGCAGTGCTACGCAGCAGGGGGACTCCTACAATGAGCAGTTCTTC.

This clonotype was detected a few times. The rearrangement links TRBV7-2 to TRBJ1-5; 7 bases match TRBD1. Germline V gene lookup returns CDR1 SGHTA and CDR2 FQGNSA. The CDR3 totals 18 residues. The V and J ends lost 5 bases and 2 bases, in that order; junction bases with no gene match: 15. This CDR3 reads CASSRQGRRLLGNQPQHF. Written as DNA, the CDR3 is TGTGCCAGCAGCAGACAGGGTCGTCGGTTACTCGGCAATCAGCCCCAGCATTTT.

This chain joins TRBV7-9 and TRBJ2-5; TRBD2 is a possible D gene (6 bases). CDR1 SEHNR and CDR2 FQNEAQ come from the germline V gene (reference sequence). Trimming stripped 6 bases from V and 5 bases from J, with 16 bases between. The CDR3 covers 14 residues. CDR3 nucleotides: TGTGCCAGCAGTGGACCCGGGACTTTGGAGACCCAGTACTTC. This codes for CASSGPGTLETQYF.

The V gene is TRBV6-5, the J gene TRBJ2-3; 10 bases align to TRBD2. The CDR3 consists of 16 residues. V lost 2 bases, J lost 5 bases, and 7 bases stayed unmatched. Germline V gene data show CDR1 as MNHEY and CDR2 as SVGAGI. The CDR3 coding sequence is TGTGCCAGCAGTTACCAGAGCGGGGGGGCAGGAGATACGCAGTATTTT. This sequence encodes CASSYQSGGAGDTQYF.

The chain has TRBV12-5 and TRBJ1-2; 7 bases match TRBD1. Germline V gene data show CDR1 as LGHNT and CDR2 as FRNRAP. This CDR3 contains 15 residues. The J segment lost 5 bases and the V segment lost 4 bases, leaving 10 bases of the junction unmatched. DNA of the CDR3: TGTGCTAGTGGTTCCGACAGGGCGTTTGATTATGGCTACACCTTC. It encodes CASGSDRAFDYGYTF.

V usage is TRBV4-1 and J usage is TRBJ1-1; D perhaps matches TRBD1 (5 bases). CDR3 size: 15 residues. The V gene's germline CDR1 is MGHRA and CDR2 YSYEKL. V was clipped by 3 bases and J by 4 bases, with 15 bases between them. The CDR3: CASSQGLWGGTEAFF. The CDR3 DNA reads TGCGCCAGCAGCCAGGGCTTATGGGGGGGCACTGAAGCTTTCTTT.

This chain joins TRBV12-3 or TRBV12-4 and TRBJ2-5; no definite D call. The V and J ends lost 6 bases and 2 bases respectively, with 10 bases between them. The CDR3 loop spans 13 amino acids. The CDR3 spells CASRPINQETQYF. The CDR3 bases are TGTGCCAGCAGGCCAATAAATCAAGAGACCCAGTACTTC.

This clonotype was detected a few times. The CDR3 DNA is TGTGCCAGCAGCGTAGCGAGTCAGTACGAGCAGTACTTC. Encoded protein: CASSVASQYEQYF. The chain uses TRBV9 and TRBJ2-7; D not resolved. V dropped 0 bases and J dropped 4 bases, with 8 bases sitting between them. CDR1 and CDR2 from the germline V gene are SGDLS and YYNGEE. There are 13 residues in the CDR3.

The chain has TRBV12-3 or TRBV12-4 and TRBJ2-1, with D maybe TRBD2 (5 bases). Trimming left V 6 bases short and J 2 bases short, with 11 bases between. This CDR3 region has 14 residues. The CDR3 DNA follows: TGTGCCAGCAGAGGTTGGCGGGCCTACAATGAGCAGTTCTTC. This sequence encodes CASRGWRAYNEQFF.

This clonotype was counted many times. The chain links TRBV14 to TRBJ1-1; weak D call: TRBD1 (5 bases). This CDR3 has 15 residues. Germline CDR1 and CDR2: SGHDN and FVKESK. Trimming removed 0 bases at V and 5 bases at J, with 13 bases between. In DNA, the CDR3 is TGTGCCAGCAGCCAAGATGGGGCAGGGTGGACTGAAGCTTTCTTT. Translated, it gives CASSQDGAGWTEAFF.

This clonotype has more than one count but fewer than ten. The rearrangement uses TRBV29-1 and TRBJ2-1; the match to TRBD1 covers 7 bases. V lost 7 bases, J lost 8 bases, and 8 bases stayed unmatched. CDR1 and CDR2 (germline): SQVTM, ANQGSEA. This CDR3 contains 12 residues. The DNA of the CDR3 is TGCAGCGCCGCAGGGGGTGAAGATGAGCAGTTCTTC. Amino acid sequence: CSAAGGEDEQFF.

The chain carries TRBV5-1 and TRBJ2-1; D is perhaps TRBD1 (6 bases). V lost 0 bases and J lost 4, with 20 bases in between. The CDR3 spans 18 residues. Per the germline V gene, CDR1 is SGHRS and CDR2 is YFSETQ. In DNA form, the CDR3 reads TGCGCCAGCAGCTTGGAGGTGACAGGAGGAGCGGTATACAATGAGCAGTTCTTC. It specifies CASSLEVTGGAVYNEQFF.

This chain connects TRBV5-1 to TRBJ2-1, with D tentatively TRBD1 (7 bases). Germline-derived CDR1 and CDR2 are SGHRS and YFSETQ. The CDR3 is made up of 15 amino acids. V lost 4 bases to trimming and J lost 0 bases, with 11 bases between them. The CDR3 DNA is TGCGCCAGCAGCCAGGGGGGCGGCTCCTACAATGAGCAGTTCTTC. Translating gives CASSQGGGSYNEQFF. Looking up the rest from reference TRBV5-1 and TRBJ2-1 gives the full variable domain: KAGVTQTPRYLIKTRGQQVTLSCSPISGHRSVSWYQQTPGQGLQFLFEYFSETQRNKGNFPGRFSGRQFSNSRSEMNVSTLELGDSALYLCASSQGGGSYNEQFFGPGTRLTVL.

CDR3 in DNA: TGTGCCAGCAGGAGGCTCACAGGGGGCGAAACTGAAGCTTTCTTT. Protein: CASRRLTGGETEAFF. This chain joins TRBV12-3 or TRBV12-4 and TRBJ1-1, with 9 positions matching TRBD1. Trimming removed 6 bases from V and 5 bases from J; junction bases left unmatched: 10. The CDR3 is 15 amino acids.

The V gene is TRBV6-6, the J gene TRBJ1-2; D is possibly TRBD1 (6 bases). Looked up from germline, CDR1 is MNHNY and CDR2 is SVGAGI (reference sequence). The CDR3 is 16 amino acids. Trimming stripped 1 base from V and 2 bases from J, with 14 bases between. DNA for the CDR3: TGTGCCAGCAGTTACTATACGGGGGGCCGGAACTATGGCTACACCTTC. It specifies CASSYYTGGRNYGYTF.

The chain joins TRBV6-5 to TRBJ2-7; TRBD2 might be the D (5 bases). Trimming removed 0 bases at V and 4 bases at J, with 10 bases between. Germline assignment: CDR1 MNHEY and CDR2 SVGAGI. This CDR3 region has 14 residues. CDR3 nucleotides: TGTGCCAGCAGTTACTCTCGAGGGCAGTACGAGCAGTACTTC. This gives the protein CASSYSRGQYEQYF.